This entry concerns a single TCR beta chain. Its cognate antigen is unknown. The sample belongs to a study of T cell responses to AZD1222 COVID-19 vaccine. V shed 1 base and J shed 5 bases, with 16 bases lying between them. CDR3 length equals 17 residues. Germline V gene sequence: CDR1 SGHKS, CDR2 YYEKEE (reference sequence). Repertoires were generated with immunoSEQ multiplex PCR, while TCRdb's copy carries only in-frame clones and drops some. The profile covers more than 150,000 clones, with more than 70% appearing a single time and about 25% taken by the ten largest. Overall study findings and caveats: Epitopes outside B.1.351 and B.1.1.7 mutated regions reportedly drew nearly half of spike TCRs.

The TCR sequence derives from an adult who received the AZD1222 COVID-19 vaccine. The V call is TRBV5-5, the J call TRBJ1-6, with D tentatively TRBD1 (6 bases). The material was peripheral blood, obtained 28 days after the second AZD1222 dose. Here the CDR3 DNA reads TGTGCCAGCAGCTTGTTCACGGGGGCTCAGCATAATTCACCCCTCCACTTT. It codes for CASSLFTGAQHNSPLHF.